This T cell receptor (beta chain) was documented in a study of T cells after yellow fever vaccination. Study as a whole: SMART-Seq v4 Ultra Low Input prepared libraries from low-cell fractions.

Findings and limits, study-wide: Among all clonotypes, a small share was observed in both CD4 and CD8 compartments. Peaking faster, on day 5 versus 15, the secondary response was nonetheless weaker.

This clonotype was seen at least ten times. The antigen is unknown. They built TCR cDNA with 5'RACE template switching, a step that put in a universal primer site and UMIs. Via MiXCR, TCRdb re-called the 5' RACE reads, giving one row per CDR3 protein. The data show 450,000 to 650,000 distinct CDR3 sequences, about a fifth seen once. The source of this sequence is a man in his late teens or twenties who received the YFV17D yellow fever vaccine. The input for sequencing was PBMCs, taken around 3 weeks after the first yellow fever vaccination.

The CDR3 region is CSARDKGYFTGELFF. The CDR3 DNA is TGCAGTGCTAGAGATAAGGGCTACTTCACCGGGGAGCTGTTTTTT. The gene calls are TRBV20-1 and TRBJ2-2, with D unresolved. CDR3 size: 15 residues. V was shortened by 0 bases and J by 4 bases, with 12 bases between the two germline ends. Germline-derived CDR1 and CDR2 are DFQATT and SNEGSKA (reference sequence).